The present T cell receptor beta chain was sequenced within a study of control samples from healthy donors and cancer patients. Sequenced by immunoSEQ multiplex PCR; TCRdb stores in-frame clones only, minus some. This table holds about 110,000 clones, approximately 82% found once. The V end was cut by 3 bases, the J end by 6 bases, with 14 bases between. The V gene's germline CDR1 is SGHAT and CDR2 FQNNGV. This CDR3 comprises 14 residues. This clone occurred a few times. The chain combines TRBV11-2 with TRBJ1-1; no clear D. This clonotype originated in a young man in good health. Sequencing was carried out using blood. This CDR3 is CASSFERVRPEAFF. As DNA, the CDR3 is TGTGCCAGCAGCTTCGAACGCGTACGGCCTGAAGCTTTCTTT.